These T cell receptor beta chains were read from a single sample in a study of technical replicates of blood from four donors. Repertoires were generated with immunoSEQ multiplex PCR, while TCRdb's copy carries only in-frame clones and drops some. This sample has about 79,000 clones, with approximately 91% found just once. Sequenced input: T cells isolated from PBMCs. These receptors were taken from a human donor in good health. Some clones in this sample may be carry-over from other donors' samples. Both conserved end residues are part of each CDR3. The D gene is left open where the match is weak. Only part of the rows carry a size: once, few, many, or a class if the clone is expanded.

NA TRBJ2-1 NA TRBV7-8 TGTGCCAGCAGCTTAGCACGAGTGAATAGCAATGAGCAGTTCTTC CASSLARVNSNEQFF
NA TRBJ1-1 TRBD1 TRBV18 TGTGCCAGCTACCCGACAGGGGGCCAGGTGAACACTGAAGCTTTCTTT CASYPTGGQVNTEAFF
NA TRBJ2-3 TRBD2 TRBV11-2 TGTGCCAGCAGCTCTCAAGCGGGAGGACGGAATACGCAGTATTTT CASSSQAGGRNTQYF
NA TRBJ2-7 TRBD1 TRBV6-6 TGTGCCACAGGACAGGGCCTCTCCGCCGAGCAGTACTTC CATGQGLSAEQYF
NA TRBJ2-3 NA TRBV6-5 TGTGCCAGCAGTTACGGGAGGCCTAGCACAGATACGCAGTATTTT CASSYGRPSTDTQYF
NA TRBJ2-5 NA TRBV30 TGTGCCTGGAGTTATGGGCCCCAAGAGACCCAGTACTTC CAWSYGPQETQYF
once TRBJ2-5 TRBD2 TRBV9 TGTGCCAGCGGGAAAGCTGGGGGAGGGGAGACCCAGTACTTC CASGKAGGGETQYF
NA TRBJ2-7 TRBD1 TRBV5-4 TGTGCCAGCAGCCCGGGACAGATCTCCTACGAGCAGTACTTC CASSPGQISYEQYF
NA TRBJ2-7 TRBD2 TRBV4-1 TGCGCCAGCAGCCGGGGAGACGCGACTAGCGGGGGAGGCTCCTACGAGCAGTACTTC CASSRGDATSGGGSYEQYF
NA TRBJ1-1 NA TRBV27 TGTGCCAGCAGTTCGCCCCCCGGGGAGAACACTGAAGCTTTCTTT CASSSPPGENTEAFF
NA TRBJ1-1 NA TRBV6-1 TGTGCCAGCAGTGAAGCCAGAGGCACTGAAGCTTTCTTT CASSEARGTEAFF